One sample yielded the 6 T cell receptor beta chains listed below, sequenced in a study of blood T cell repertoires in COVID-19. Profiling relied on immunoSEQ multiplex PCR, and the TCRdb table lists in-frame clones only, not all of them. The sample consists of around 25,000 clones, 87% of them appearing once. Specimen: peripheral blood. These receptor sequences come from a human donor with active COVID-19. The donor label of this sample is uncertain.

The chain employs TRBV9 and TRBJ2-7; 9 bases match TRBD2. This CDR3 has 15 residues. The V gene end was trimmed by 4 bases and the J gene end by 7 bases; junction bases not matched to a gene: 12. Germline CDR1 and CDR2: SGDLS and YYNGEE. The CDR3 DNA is TGTGCCAGCAGCCCACGGACTAGCCTAGCGGGGGAGCAGTACTTC. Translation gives CASSPRTSLAGEQYF.

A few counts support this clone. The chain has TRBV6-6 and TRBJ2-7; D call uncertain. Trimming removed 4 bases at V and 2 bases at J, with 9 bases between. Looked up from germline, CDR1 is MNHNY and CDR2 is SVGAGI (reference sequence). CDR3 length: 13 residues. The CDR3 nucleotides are TGTGCCAGCAGTTCACTAACGGCCTACGAGCAGTACTTC. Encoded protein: CASSSLTAYEQYF.

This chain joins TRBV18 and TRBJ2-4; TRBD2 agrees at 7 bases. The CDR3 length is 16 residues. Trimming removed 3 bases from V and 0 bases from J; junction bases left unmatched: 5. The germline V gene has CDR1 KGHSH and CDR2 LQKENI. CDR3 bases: TGTGCCAGCTCACCCGAGGGACTATTAGCCAAAAACATTCAGTACTTC. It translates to CASSPEGLLAKNIQYF. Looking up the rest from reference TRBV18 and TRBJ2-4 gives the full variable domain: NAGVMQNPRHLVRRRGQEARLRCSPMKGHSHVYWYRQLPEEGLKFMVYLQKENIIDESGMPKERFSAEFPKEGPSILRIQQVVRGDSAAYFCASSPEGLLAKNIQYFGAGTRLSVL.

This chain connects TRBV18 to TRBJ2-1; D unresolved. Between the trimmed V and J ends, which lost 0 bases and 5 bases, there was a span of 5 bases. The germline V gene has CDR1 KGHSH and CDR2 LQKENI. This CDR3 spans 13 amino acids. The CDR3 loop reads CASSPPGNNEQFF. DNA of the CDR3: TGTGCCAGCTCACCACCCGGTAACAATGAGCAGTTCTTC. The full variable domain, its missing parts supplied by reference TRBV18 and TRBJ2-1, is NAGVMQNPRHLVRRRGQEARLRCSPMKGHSHVYWYRQLPEEGLKFMVYLQKENIIDESGMPKERFSAEFPKEGPSILRIQQVVRGDSAAYFCASSPPGNNEQFFGPGTRLTVL.

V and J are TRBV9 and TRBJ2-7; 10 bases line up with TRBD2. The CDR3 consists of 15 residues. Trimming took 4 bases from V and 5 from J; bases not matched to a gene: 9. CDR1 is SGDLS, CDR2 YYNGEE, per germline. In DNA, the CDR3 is TGTGCCAGCAGCCCGAGTCCTAGCGGGAGAAACGAGCAGTACTTC. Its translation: CASSPSPSGRNEQYF.

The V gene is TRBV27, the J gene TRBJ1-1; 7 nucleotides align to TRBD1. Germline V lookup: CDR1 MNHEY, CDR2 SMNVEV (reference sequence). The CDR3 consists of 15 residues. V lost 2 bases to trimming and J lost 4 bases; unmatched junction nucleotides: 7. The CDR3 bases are TGTGCCAGCAGTTTAATCGGCGGACAGGCCACTGAAGCTTTCTTT. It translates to CASSLIGGQATEAFF.